These 29 T cell receptor beta chains share one sample of origin, sequenced in a study of PD-L1 blockade in urothelial cancer. Repertoires were generated with immunoSEQ multiplex PCR, while TCRdb's copy carries only in-frame clones and drops some. The sample consists of about 83,000 clones, around 90% of them appearing once. The sequences come from PBMCs, collected around atezolizumab (anti-PD-L1) treatment. Source of these receptors: a woman in her 70s with urothelial cancer.

The rearrangement links TRBV18 to TRBJ2-4; 7 nucleotides line up with TRBD1. V shed 3 bases, J shed 8 bases, and the junction held 10 bases outside the gene matches. The CDR3 covers 15 residues. Germline V gene lookup returns CDR1 KGHSH and CDR2 LQKENI. CDR3 in amino acids: CASSPGNRGRHIQYF. CDR3 nucleotide sequence: TGTGCCAGCTCACCGGGGAACAGGGGTCGACACATTCAGTACTTC.

The rearrangement links TRBV7-3 to TRBJ2-5; D possibly corresponds to TRBD2 (5 bases). This CDR3 comprises 11 residues. Germline-derived CDR1 and CDR2 are SGHTA and FQGTGA. The CDR3 nucleotides read TGTACGGAGCGGATAGGAGAGACCCAGTACTTC. Amino acid sequence: CTERIGETQYF.

This clone appeared once. This chain joins TRBV7-2 and TRBJ1-2, with a tentative D call TRBD1 (5 bases). The germline V gene encodes CDR1 SGHTA and CDR2 FQGNSA. Trimming stripped 1 base from V and 2 bases from J, with 11 bases between. This CDR3 contains 15 residues. The CDR3 bases are TGTGCCAGCAGCTTAGAATCAGGGTCGAACTATGGCTACACCTTC. It translates to CASSLESGSNYGYTF.

The chain has TRBV6-1 and TRBJ2-1; 11 positions match TRBD1. After removal of 6 bases from V and 7 bases from J, the junction contained 5 bases not matched to a gene. The CDR3 is 14 residues long. CDR1 MNHNS and CDR2 SASEGT come from the germline V gene. CDR3 nucleotide sequence: TGTGCCAGCAGAACCGGACAGGGGGCAAATGAGCAGTTCTTC. Translation gives CASRTGQGANEQFF.

The V call is TRBV7-6, the J call TRBJ1-2, with TRBD1 matching over 9 bases. This CDR3 has 15 amino acids. Trimming cost V 5 bases and J 0 bases; bases outside gene matches: 4. Per germline, CDR1 SGHVS and CDR2 FNYEAQ. The CDR3 sequence is CASSQTGGANYGYTF. CDR3 bases: TGTGCCAGCAGCCAGACAGGGGGGGCTAACTATGGCTACACCTTC. Full variable domain (rest looked up from reference TRBV7-6 and TRBJ1-2): GAGVSQSPRYKVTKRGQDVALRCDPISGHVSLYWYRQALGQGPEFLTYFNYEAQQDKSGLPNDRFSAERPEGSISTLTIQRTEQRDSAMYRCASSQTGGANYGYTFGSGTRLTVV.

The V gene is TRBV5-1, the J gene TRBJ1-2, with D possibly being TRBD1 (6 bases). The CDR3 sequence is 15 residues long. CDR1 and CDR2 from the germline V gene are SGHRS and YFSETQ. V gave up 4 bases and J gave up 5 bases, with 18 bases separating them. As DNA, the CDR3 is TGCGCCAGCAGCCCCGAGGGGGGGGCGCAGTATGGCTACACCTTC. Translating it yields CASSPEGGAQYGYTF.

This chain links TRBV9 with TRBJ2-2; TRBD1 matches 8 bases. J gave up 2 bases and V 6 bases, and 6 bases lay outside the gene matches. This CDR3 spans 15 amino acids. In germline, CDR1 is SGDLS, CDR2 YYNGEE. In DNA, the CDR3 is TGTGCCAGCACCCGAGGGACAGGTAACACCGGGGAGCTGTTTTTT. Protein sequence: CASTRGTGNTGELFF.

On this clone: The identical CDR3 is also encoded by other nucleotide sequences in the sample. The chain has TRBV9 and TRBJ2-5, with 9 nucleotides matching TRBD2. The V and J ends lost 2 bases and 2 bases, in that order; junction bases with no gene match: 4. This CDR3 is 15 amino acids long. The germline gives CDR1 SGDLS, CDR2 YYNGEE. The CDR3 nucleotides are TGTGCCAGCAGCGTTGCTGCGGGGGGGCAAGAGACCCAGTACTTC. Protein product: CASSVAAGGQETQYF. Full variable domain (remainder filled in from reference TRBV9 and TRBJ2-5): DSGVTQTPKHLITATGQRVTLRCSPRSGDLSVYWYQQSLDQGLQFLIQYYNGEERAKGNILERFSAQQFPDLHSELNLSSLELGDSALYFCASSVAAGGQETQYFGPGTRLLVL.

The V gene is TRBV14, the J gene TRBJ2-7; possibly TRBD2 for D (7 bases). V was shortened by 1 base and J by 0 bases, with 16 bases between the two germline ends. The germline V gene encodes CDR1 SGHDN and CDR2 FVKESK. The CDR3 contains 17 residues. CDR3 sequence reads: CASSQGVLRGGSYEQYF. CDR3 nucleotide sequence: TGTGCCAGCAGCCAAGGTGTCCTGAGGGGGGGCTCCTACGAGCAGTACTTC. Based on the CDR3 plus reference TRBV14 and TRBJ2-7, the full variable domain is EAGVTQFPSHSVIEKGQTVTLRCDPISGHDNLYWYRRVMGKEIKFLLHFVKESKQDESGMPNNRFLAERTGGTYSTLKVQPAELEDSGVYFCASSQGVLRGGSYEQYFGPGTRLTVT.

J is TRBJ1-1 and V is TRBV11-2, with 7 positions matching TRBD1. This CDR3 has 13 amino acids. Germline values: CDR1 SGHAT, CDR2 FQNNGV. V shed 2 bases and J 3 bases; nucleotides not matched to a gene: 0. CDR3 bases: TGTGCCAGCAGCTTACAGGGGGACACTGAAGCTTTCTTT. The encoded protein is CASSLQGDTEAFF.

V is TRBV7-9 and J is TRBJ2-5; possibly TRBD2 for D (5 bases). The ends were cut back, 2 bases at V and 6 bases at J, with 16 bases in the middle. The CDR3 has 15 amino acids. Germline V gene lookup returns CDR1 SEHNR and CDR2 FQNEAQ (reference sequence). This CDR3 is CASSLSGRVGQTQYF. Here the CDR3 DNA reads TGTGCCAGCAGCTTATCCGGGCGGGTTGGGCAGACCCAGTACTTC.

J is TRBJ2-7 and V is TRBV20-1, with D possibly being TRBD1 (5 bases). Trimming removed 3 bases at V and 9 bases at J, with 12 bases between. Germline V gene sequence: CDR1 DFQATT, CDR2 SNEGSKA (reference sequence). CDR3 length equals 11 residues. The CDR3 spells CSASLSDRQYF. The CDR3, as DNA: TGCAGTGCTAGTCTTTCCGACAGGCAGTACTTC.

In its sample, this clone was seen many times. The genes are TRBV9 and TRBJ2-6; D is possibly TRBD2 (7 bases). From germline, CDR1 is SGDLS and CDR2 YYNGEE. Trimming removed 3 bases from V and 11 bases from J, with 12 bases in between. This CDR3 has 13 amino acids. The CDR3 here is CASSEGGDDVLTF. Written as DNA, the CDR3 is TGTGCCAGCAGCGAGGGGGGGGACGACGTCCTGACTTTC. Full variable domain (rest looked up from reference TRBV9 and TRBJ2-6): DSGVTQTPKHLITATGQRVTLRCSPRSGDLSVYWYQQSLDQGLQFLIQYYNGEERAKGNILERFSAQQFPDLHSELNLSSLELGDSALYFCASSEGGDDVLTFGAGSRLTVL.

A single count supports this clone. V is TRBV6-1 and J is TRBJ2-5, with D possibly matching TRBD2 (6 bases). Germline V gene data show CDR1 as MNHNS and CDR2 as SASEGT. This CDR3 is built from 13 residues. Trimming removed 10 bases from V and 2 bases from J, with 14 bases in between. The CDR3 sequence is CATTWRVQETQYF. CDR3 coding DNA: TGTGCCACCACGTGGAGGGTTCAAGAGACCCAGTACTTC.

This clone was recorded a few times. The chain recombines TRBV2 with TRBJ1-5, with D perhaps TRBD1 (5 bases). This CDR3 comprises 16 residues. Trimming removed 6 bases at V and 7 bases at J, with 22 bases between. Per germline, CDR1 SNHLY and CDR2 FYNNEI. The CDR3 region has the DNA TGTGCCAGCAGGAATATTCTGCGCGGGGGTGACCAGCCCCAGCATTTT. Protein sequence: CASRNILRGGDQPQHF.

This chain connects TRBV5-6 to TRBJ1-5, with D possibly matching TRBD1 (5 bases). There are 16 residues in the CDR3. Trimming stripped 4 bases from V and 0 bases from J, with 14 bases between. From germline, CDR1 is SGHDT and CDR2 YYEEEE. In DNA, the CDR3 is TGTGCCAGCAGCGGGGGGGGTGGACATAGCAATCAGCCCCAGCATTTT. Its protein is CASSGGGGHSNQPQHF. Variable domain in full (rest from reference TRBV5-6 and TRBJ1-5): DAGVTQSPTHLIKTRGQQVTLRCSPKSGHDTVSWYQQALGQGPQFIFQYYEEEERQRGNFPDRFSGHQFPNYSSELNVNALLLGDSALYLCASSGGGGHSNQPQHFGDGTRLSIL.

The gene calls are TRBV6-6 and TRBJ1-1; D gene uncertain. Germline lookup yields CDR1 MNHNY and CDR2 SVGAGI (reference sequence). The CDR3 totals 14 residues. Trimming removed 2 bases at V and 0 bases at J, with 7 bases between. CDR3: CASSYEQLNTEAFF. In nucleotides, the CDR3 is TGTGCCAGCAGTTACGAACAGTTGAACACTGAAGCTTTCTTT.

The chain recombines TRBV18 with TRBJ2-3; 12 bases agree with TRBD2. CDR1 and CDR2 from the germline V gene are KGHSH and LQKENI. The CDR3 has 17 residues. Germline trimming cut 0 bases from V and 0 bases from J; bases unmatched to any gene: 1. CDR3 nucleotide sequence: TGTGCCAGCTCACCACCGACTAGCGGGAGTAGCACAGATACGCAGTATTTT. It specifies CASSPPTSGSSTDTQYF.

The chain joins TRBV28 to TRBJ2-7, with 9 bases fitting TRBD1. Germline assignment: CDR1 MDHEN and CDR2 SYDVKM. The length of the CDR3 is 13 residues. V lost 5 bases, J lost 4 bases, and 3 bases stayed unmatched. This chain's CDR3 is CASSTGGLYEQYF. CDR3 in DNA: TGTGCCAGCAGTACAGGGGGCTTATACGAGCAGTACTTC.

This clone was detected only a few times. This sequence joins TRBV6-1 and TRBJ2-7; 9 bases map to TRBD1. The length of the CDR3 is 15 residues. Trimming removed 4 bases from V and 6 bases from J; junction bases left unmatched: 10. Germline V CDR1 and CDR2: MNHNS, SASEGT. CDR3 protein: CASSAGTGPRGEQYF. The DNA for the CDR3 is TGTGCCAGCAGTGCCGGGACAGGGCCCCGGGGCGAGCAGTACTTC.

CDR3 DNA: TGTGCCAGCAGTTACTCGAGAGGCAATGAGCAGTTCTTC. Protein sequence: CASSYSRGNEQFF. The chain combines TRBV6-6 with TRBJ2-1; unclear D gene. The CDR3 sequence is 13 residues long. Trimming cost V 0 bases and J 6 bases, with 6 bases left between them. Germline V gives CDR1 MNHNY, CDR2 SVGAGI (reference sequence).

This chain uses TRBV11-2 with TRBJ2-3; perhaps TRBD1 as D (5 bases). V was cut by 4 bases and J by 6 bases, with 8 bases left in between. Germline V lookup: CDR1 SGHAT, CDR2 FQNNGV. The CDR3 covers 12 residues. The CDR3 DNA reads TGTGCCAGCAGCTATAACAGGGATACGCAGTATTTT. Its protein product is CASSYNRDTQYF. Combining the CDR3 with reference TRBV11-2 and TRBJ2-3 gives the whole variable domain EAGVAQSPRYKIIEKRQSVAFWCNPISGHATLYWYQQILGQGPKLLIQFQNNGVVDDSQLPKDRFSAERLKGVDSTLKIQPAKLEDSAVYLCASSYNRDTQYFGPGTRLTVL.

The chain recombines TRBV6-1 with TRBJ2-4; D is undetermined. The CDR3 length is 12 residues. From germline, CDR1 is MNHNS and CDR2 SASEGT. V lost 2 bases and J lost 7, with 6 bases in between. CDR3 coding DNA: TGTGCCAGCAGTGAACAGAGGAACATTCAGTACTTC. Translation gives CASSEQRNIQYF.

The chain carries TRBV4-3 and TRBJ2-3; 8 bases agree with TRBD2. The CDR3 contains 16 residues. The junction had 4 bases not matched to a gene; V was cut back by 0 bases and J by 2 bases. Germline V gives CDR1 LGHNA, CDR2 YSLEER. CDR3 DNA: TGCGCCAGCAGCCAAGATTTCGGGGGGGCCACAGATACGCAGTATTTT. Protein sequence: CASSQDFGGATDTQYF.

The V gene is TRBV5-1, the J gene TRBJ2-7; 9 nucleotides agree with TRBD2. Germline V gene sequence: CDR1 SGHRS, CDR2 YFSETQ. Losses at the gene ends were 0 bases for V and 5 bases for J; bases not matched to a gene: 12. This CDR3 comprises 17 residues. This CDR3 reads CASSLGTLSGSFNEQYF. CDR3 DNA sequence: TGCGCCAGCAGCTTGGGCACACTTAGCGGGAGTTTCAACGAGCAGTACTTC.

This rearrangement joins TRBV6-5 to TRBJ1-1, with D hard to call. V gave up 6 bases and J gave up 4 bases, with 15 bases separating them. CDR3 length: 14 residues. Per germline, CDR1 MNHEY and CDR2 SVGAGI. The CDR3 coding sequence is TGTGCCAGCAGACTGTATTGGGCTTCCACTGAAGCTTTCTTT. Translated, it gives CASRLYWASTEAFF.

This clone was counted between two and nine times. The chain recombines TRBV2 with TRBJ2-5; 9 nucleotides match TRBD2. This CDR3 has 15 amino acids. Germline V gene sequence: CDR1 SNHLY, CDR2 FYNNEI. With 6 bases clipped from V and 7 bases from J, the junction kept 12 bases outside the gene matches. Written as DNA, the CDR3 is TGTGCCAGCAGGGGGGAGCTAGCGGGGTCGGGGACCCAGTACTTC. Protein: CASRGELAGSGTQYF.

The CDR3 DNA reads as TGTGCCAGCAGCCCAATGGGCAGGGGGCGCGAGCAGTACTTC. This codes for CASSPMGRGREQYF. The chain couples TRBV6-1 to TRBJ2-7; 8 bases fit TRBD1. V shed 6 bases and J 6 bases; nucleotides not matched to a gene: 10. Per germline, CDR1 MNHNS and CDR2 SASEGT. The CDR3 totals 14 residues.

This chain connects TRBV2 to TRBJ1-2, with D uncertain. Per germline, CDR1 SNHLY and CDR2 FYNNEI. V was shortened by 2 bases and J by 1 base, with 8 bases between the two germline ends. The CDR3 totals 14 residues. The CDR3 nucleotides read TGTGCCAGCAGTGAAATTTCAGATAACTATGGCTACACCTTC. Its translation is CASSEISDNYGYTF.